The T cell receptor beta chain under discussion was sequenced for a study of blood T cell repertoires in COVID-19. About the study: COVID-19 samples collected from the United States, Italy and Spain covered acute and convalescent phases.

The authors' processing: Reference gene primer amplification yielded estimated nucleated cell counts. Method: immunoSEQ multiplex PCR; TCRdb's copy keeps in-frame clones and lacks some. V, J and clone size are taken as reported in that table, and D and trimming were inferred from the DNA itself. The data contain 390,000 or so clones, approximately 90% of them seen just once; the ten biggest clones take up approximately 1%. Individuals drawn from around 24 US areas were about 18 to 95 years old. Assignment of participants to cohorts was predicated upon participant-reported clinical history. The TCR comes from a man younger than 35 who had recovered from COVID-19. The sample taken for sequencing was PBMCs or T cells enriched from blood (not recorded which).

The CDR3 spells CASSIFSLGAQPQHF. DNA of the CDR3: TGTGCCAGTAGTATCTTCTCACTGGGGGCTCAGCCCCAGCATTTT. The chain couples TRBV19 to TRBJ1-5, with a weak D call TRBD1 (6 bases). The CDR3 loop spans 15 amino acids. Per germline, CDR1 LNHDA and CDR2 SQIVND (reference sequence). Trimming pared 3 bases from V and 6 bases from J, leaving 15 bases between.